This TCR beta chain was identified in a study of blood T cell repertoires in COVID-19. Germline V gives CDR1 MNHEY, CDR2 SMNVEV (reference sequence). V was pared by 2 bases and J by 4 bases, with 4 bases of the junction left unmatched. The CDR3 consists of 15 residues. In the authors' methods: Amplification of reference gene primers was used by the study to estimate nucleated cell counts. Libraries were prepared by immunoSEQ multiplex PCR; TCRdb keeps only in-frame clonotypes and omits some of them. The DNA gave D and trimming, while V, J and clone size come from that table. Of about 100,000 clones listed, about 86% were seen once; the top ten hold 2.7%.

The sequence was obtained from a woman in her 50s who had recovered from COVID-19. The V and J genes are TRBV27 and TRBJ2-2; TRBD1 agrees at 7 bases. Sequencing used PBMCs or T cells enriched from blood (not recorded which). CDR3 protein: CASSLPRTGTGELFF. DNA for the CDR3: TGTGCCAGCAGTTTACCGAGGACAGGCACCGGGGAGCTGTTTTTT.